The T cell receptor beta chain under discussion was sequenced for a study of T cell changes during pregnancy in multiple sclerosis. Trimming removed 1 base from V and 3 bases from J, with 12 bases in between. The CDR3 has 14 amino acids. Germline values: CDR1 GTSNPN, CDR2 SVGIG (reference sequence). Generated by immunoSEQ multiplex PCR, the TCRdb table keeps only in-frame clones and is missing some. The top ten hold roughly 2.7% of the sample, which has around 62,000 clones, approximately 90% seen once. Material: peripheral blood, obtained in the first trimester of pregnancy. The J gene is TRBJ1-2, the V gene TRBV30; D unresolved. The receptor comes from a female donor with multiple sclerosis, enrolled in a pregnancy study. As DNA, the CDR3 is TGTGCCTGGAGTGAATCGGAGGCTTACTATGGCTACACCTTC. Translation gives CAWSESEAYYGYTF.